This T cell receptor beta chain comes out of a study of shared clonotypes between healthy human individuals. Sorted-subset replicate PCR reactions were performed with approximately 190 ng DNA, corresponding to 30,000 or so T cell genomes. Some clones are missing from TCRdb's copy, which holds only in-frame ones; the method was immunoSEQ multiplex PCR. This table holds approximately 180,000 clones, 80% to 95% found once. CDR1 is ENHRY and CDR2 is SYGVKD in the germline V gene. The ends lost 6 bases at V and 2 bases at J; junction bases unmatched: 5. This CDR3 contains 15 residues. Every one of the donors was a Caucasian adult that lived in Nashville, Tennessee.

The chain uses TRBV10-3 and TRBJ2-3; 10 positions agree with TRBD2. The sequencing input was naive CD4+ T cells sorted from blood. This sample's subset: CD45RA+ positively selected. The sequence was obtained from a woman in her twenties or thirties in good health. The CDR3 loop reads CAIRELAGYTDTQYF. The CDR3 nucleotides are TGTGCCATCAGGGAACTAGCGGGGTACACAGATACGCAGTATTTT.